The clone carrying this TCR beta chain was seen a handful of times. Memory CD4+ T cells were sorted as CD4+CD45RO+CD25- cells. V shed 9 bases, J shed 8 bases, and the junction held 9 bases outside the gene matches. This CDR3 spans 13 amino acids. CDR1 and CDR2 (germline): LNHDA, SQIVND (reference sequence). MiXCR, run by TCRdb on the 5' RACE reads, gives a single entry per CDR3 protein. The table records roughly 64,000 distinct CDR3 sequences, approximately 23% of them present only once. The chain uses TRBV19 and TRBJ1-2, with 10 bases lining up with TRBD1. The sequenced sample consisted of memory CD4+ T cells sorted from a lymph node. As for subset: memory CD4+ T cells, CD4+CD45RO+CD25-. The clonotype was recovered from a female donor with breast cancer. This CDR3 is CASPTGGEEGYTF. The CDR3 region has the DNA TGTGCCAGCCCGACAGGGGGCGAGGAGGGCTACACCTTC.